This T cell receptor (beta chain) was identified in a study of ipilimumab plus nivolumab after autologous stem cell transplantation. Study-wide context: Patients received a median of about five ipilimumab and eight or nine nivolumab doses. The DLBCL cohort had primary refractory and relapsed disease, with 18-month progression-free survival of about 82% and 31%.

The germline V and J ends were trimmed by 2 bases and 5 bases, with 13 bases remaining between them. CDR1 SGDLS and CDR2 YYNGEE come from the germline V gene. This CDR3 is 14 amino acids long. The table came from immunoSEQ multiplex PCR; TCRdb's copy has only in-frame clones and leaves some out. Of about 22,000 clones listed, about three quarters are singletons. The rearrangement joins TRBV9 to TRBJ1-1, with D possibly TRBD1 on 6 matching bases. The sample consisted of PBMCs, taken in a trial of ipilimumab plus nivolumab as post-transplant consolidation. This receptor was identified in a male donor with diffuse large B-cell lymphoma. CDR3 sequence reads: CASSVSGDRTEAFF. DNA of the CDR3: TGTGCCAGCAGCGTCTCAGGGGATCGGACTGAAGCTTTCTTT. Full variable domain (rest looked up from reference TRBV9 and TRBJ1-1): DSGVTQTPKHLITATGQRVTLRCSPRSGDLSVYWYQQSLDQGLQFLIQYYNGEERAKGNILERFSAQQFPDLHSELNLSSLELGDSALYFCASSVSGDRTEAFFGQGTRLTVV.